This TCR beta chain was found in a study of T cells in Graves' hyperthyroidism and ophthalmopathy. The germline CDR1 and CDR2 sequences are SGHVS and FNYEAQ. The trim removed 5 bases at V and 7 bases at J, leaving 7 bases unmatched. The CDR3 length is 13 residues. The TCR beta CDR3 regions underwent amplification using RNA transcripts as the source. RT-PCR in the first round (using the HTBI primer set) targeted the TCR CDR3. TCRdb called the multiplex PCR reads again in MiXCR, with one record for every CDR3 protein. Here the sample spans hundreds of thousands of distinct CDR3 sequences, roughly a quarter being singletons. The PBMCs had their origin in 10 ml of fresh peripheral blood. As regards this clonotype: No antigen is known for it.

Study-wide results and limits: Expanded thyroid clonotypes (above 0.001) were mostly also found in blood.

The V gene is TRBV7-6, the J gene TRBJ2-5; 7 positions match TRBD2. The material sequenced was blood. This receptor was identified in a woman younger than 45 with Graves' ophthalmopathy. The DNA of the CDR3 is TGTGCCAGCAGCGGAGGGACTATAGGGACCCAGTACTTC. Amino acids: CASSGGTIGTQYF.